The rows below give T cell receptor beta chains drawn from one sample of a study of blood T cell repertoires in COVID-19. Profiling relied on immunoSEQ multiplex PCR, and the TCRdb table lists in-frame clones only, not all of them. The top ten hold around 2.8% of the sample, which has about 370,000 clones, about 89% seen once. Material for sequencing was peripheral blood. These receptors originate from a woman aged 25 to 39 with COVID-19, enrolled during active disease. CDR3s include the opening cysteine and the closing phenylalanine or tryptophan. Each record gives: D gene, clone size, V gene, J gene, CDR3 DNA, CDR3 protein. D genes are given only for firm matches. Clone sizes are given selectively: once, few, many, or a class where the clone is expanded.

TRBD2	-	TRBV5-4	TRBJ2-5	TGTGCCAGCAGCTTGGAGCCTAGCGGGGGGGCGGTTGGAGAGACCCAGTACTTC	CASSLEPSGGAVGETQYF
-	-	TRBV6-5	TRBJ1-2	TGTGCCAGCAGGCCCGACCCTTGGAGGGATGGCTACACCTTC	CASRPDPWRDGYTF
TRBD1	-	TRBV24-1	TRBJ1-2	TGTGCCACCCCCCCCTGGGACAGGGAAGACTATGGCTACACCTTC	CATPPWDREDYGYTF
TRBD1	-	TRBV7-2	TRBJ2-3	TGTGCCAGCAACGGTCCACAGGGGGGGACAGGGGTCACAGATACGCAGTATTTT	CASNGPQGGTGVTDTQYF
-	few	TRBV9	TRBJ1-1	TGTGCCAGCAGCTTCCGGACAGCAAACACTGAAGCTTTCTTT	CASSFRTANTEAFF
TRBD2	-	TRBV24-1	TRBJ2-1	TGTGCCACCAGTGATGCATCCCGGGACTACTTTTACAATGAGCAGTTCTTC	CATSDASRDYFYNEQFF
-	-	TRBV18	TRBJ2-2	TGTGCCAGCTCACCATTCGAGTCATCGAACACCGGGGAGCTGTTTTTT	CASSPFESSNTGELFF
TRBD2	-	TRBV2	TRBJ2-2	TGTGCCAGCAGTGAAGTTGTTAGCGGGGGCACCGGGGAGCTGTTTTTT	CASSEVVSGGTGELFF
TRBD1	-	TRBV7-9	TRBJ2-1	TGTGCCAGCAGCCCCACTACCGGGACAGGGGTCAATGAGCAGTTCTTC	CASSPTTGTGVNEQFF
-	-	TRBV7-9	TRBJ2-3	TGTGCCAGCAGCTTAGCAGGAGCGAGGAGCACAGATACGCAGTATTTT	CASSLAGARSTDTQYF
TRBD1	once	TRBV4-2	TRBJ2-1	TGTGCCAGCAGCCAAGGAAAGGGGGCGCGGAACTACAATGAGCAGTTCTTC	CASSQGKGARNYNEQFF
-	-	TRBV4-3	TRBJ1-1	TGCGCCAGCAGACACGGCGTTCAGGGGTTGAACACTGAAGCTTTCTTT	CASRHGVQGLNTEAFF